This TCR beta chain was observed in a study of OX40 agonist ivuxolimab in advanced cancers. Overall study context: The study enrolled dose-escalation patients with hepatocellular carcinoma, melanoma, renal cell or head and neck cancer.

There are 14 residues in the CDR3. The V gene's germline CDR1 is SGHDN and CDR2 FVKESK. V was clipped by 4 bases and J by 3 bases; unmatched bases: 4. Sequenced by immunoSEQ multiplex PCR; TCRdb stores in-frame clones only, minus some. Among roughly 69,000 clones listed, more than 85% were seen once. This sequence originates from an adult with an advanced solid tumor such as melanoma, head and neck, liver or kidney cancer. The sequenced sample was CD4+ or CD8+ T cells sorted from blood, obtained in a trial of the OX40 agonist ivuxolimab. The genes are TRBV14 and TRBJ2-7; 9 bases line up with TRBD1. CDR3 bases: TGTGCCAGCAGCCCCCGGGACAGGGTCTACGAGCAGTACTTC. Translated: CASSPRDRVYEQYF.